The present entry profiles one T cell receptor beta chain with its context. The sample comes from a study of blood T cell repertoires in COVID-19. Overall study context: Samples came from the United States, Italy and Spain, spanning acute and convalescent COVID-19. PBMCs, B-cell-depleted T cells, or T cells were the source of the cDNA or gDNA that made up the material.

Original analysis: Reference gene primers were amplified, and this amplification served to estimate nucleated cell counts. Data came from immunoSEQ multiplex PCR; TCRdb stores just in-frame clones and leaves some out. The V and J calls and clone size come from that table; D and trimming were worked out from the DNA. In the table there are some 130,000 clones, 80% of which are singletons. The CDR3 extends over 16 amino acids. V dropped 2 bases and J dropped 1 base, with 14 bases sitting between them. The germline V gene encodes CDR1 LNHDA and CDR2 SQIVND (reference sequence). This sequence originates from a man aged 65 to 85 with acute or convalescent COVID-19. The sequencing input was peripheral blood. The chain has TRBV19 and TRBJ1-2; possibly TRBD1 for D (6 bases). CDR3 bases: TGTGCCAGTAGTATATTGTTGGCAGGGGTTAACTATGGCTACACCTTC. Encoded protein: CASSILLAGVNYGYTF.